The 7 T cell receptor beta chains given below trace back to one sample, sequenced in a study of shared clonotypes between healthy human individuals. TCRdb keeps only in-frame clones here, not all; method: immunoSEQ multiplex PCR. This table has around 690,000 clones, 90% appearing once. Specimen: memory CD8+ T cells from PBMCs. The subset was: CD45RO+ cells pooled with CCR7-negative TemRA cells. Receptor source: a man between 18 and 29 years old in good health. Some clones in this sample may be carry-over from other donors' samples.

The chain has TRBV5-8 and TRBJ1-2; 7 bases are shared with TRBD1. Germline-derived CDR1 and CDR2 are SGHTS and YDEGEE. This CDR3 spans 14 amino acids. The J segment lost 3 bases and the V segment lost 0 bases, leaving 2 bases of the junction unmatched. CDR3 DNA sequence: TGTGCCAGCAGCTTGGGACAGGGACACTATGGCTACACCTTC. It yields the protein CASSLGQGHYGYTF.

V usage is TRBV6-5 and J usage is TRBJ2-3, with no clear D. The CDR3 is made up of 12 amino acids. From germline, CDR1 is MNHEY and CDR2 SVGAGI. The V end lost 4 bases, the J end lost 6 bases, and 8 bases lay between the germline ends. Here the CDR3 reads CASSLSVDTQYF. CDR3 sequence (DNA): TGTGCCAGCAGTTTGAGTGTCGATACGCAGTATTTT.

This clone has only one observation. The gene calls are TRBV29-1 and TRBJ2-7; possible D gene TRBD2, 6 bases. Trimming took off 4 bases at V and 4 bases at J, with 14 bases between the two ends. The CDR3 consists of 13 residues. CDR1 is SQVTM, CDR2 ANQGSEA, per germline. As DNA, the CDR3 is TGCAGCGTTGCTAGTCGGGAGTCATACGAGCAGTACTTC. Protein sequence: CSVASRESYEQYF.

J is TRBJ2-7 and V is TRBV7-9, with TRBD1 matching 8 bases. CDR1 and CDR2 from the germline V gene are SEHNR and FQNEAQ (reference sequence). CDR3 length: 14 residues. Germline trimming cut 5 bases from V and 2 bases from J; bases unmatched to any gene: 5. CDR3 DNA: TGTGCCAGCAGCCGCGACAGGGGACCCTACGAGCAGTACTTC. Translation: CASSRDRGPYEQYF.

The chain recombines TRBV28 with TRBJ2-5, with 9 nucleotides matching TRBD2. The J segment lost 5 bases and the V segment lost 6 bases, leaving 13 bases of the junction unmatched. The CDR3 runs to 16 residues. Germline-derived CDR1 and CDR2 are MDHEN and SYDVKM. The CDR3 DNA sequence: TGTGCCAGCAGAAAACCGGGACTAGCTGATAGGGAGACCCAGTACTTC. Translation: CASRKPGLADRETQYF.

The J gene is TRBJ2-7, the V gene TRBV7-9, with D possibly matching TRBD2 (6 bases). The CDR3 extends over 13 amino acids. Germline CDR1 reads SEHNR; CDR2 reads FQNEAQ (reference sequence). Trimming removed 6 bases from V and 0 bases from J, with 9 bases in between. CDR3 sequence reads: CASRETSSYEQYF. Here the CDR3 DNA reads TGTGCCAGCAGGGAGACTAGCTCCTACGAGCAGTACTTC.

The rearrangement joins TRBV11-2 to TRBJ2-7; possibly TRBD1 for D (6 bases). The ends were cut back, 4 bases at V and 5 bases at J, with 12 bases in the middle. The CDR3 contains 13 residues. From germline, CDR1 is SGHAT and CDR2 FQNNGV. The DNA for the CDR3 is TGTGCCAGCAGCTCGAACAGGGTCCACGAGCAGTACTTC. Its protein is CASSSNRVHEQYF.